The text below deals with one TCR beta chain. This sample stems from a study of blood T cell repertoires in COVID-19. Across the whole study: Samples taken during acute and convalescent COVID-19 were collected in the United States, Italy and Spain. Sources were T cells, B-cell-depleted T cells, or PBMCs; the material itself was cDNA or gDNA.

The CDR3 has 14 amino acids. V was clipped by 7 bases and J by 3 bases, with 11 bases between them. Germline-derived CDR1 and CDR2 are KGHDR and SFDVKD. A Seattle source enrolled patients during active infection and followed them longitudinally. How the authors handled the data: Amplifying reference gene primers gave estimates of nucleated cell counts. Assay: immunoSEQ multiplex PCR; the TCRdb copy retains only in-frame clones and omits some. D and trimming come from the DNA, and the V and J calls and clone size come from that table. The data hold 100,000 to 150,000 clones, with 92% observed a single time.

The TCR sequence derives from a man aged 45-60 years with COVID-19, enrolled during active disease. This chain connects TRBV24-1 to TRBJ2-2; D call uncertain. Sequencing was performed on peripheral blood. CDR3 residues: CATSLQSDTGELFF. The CDR3 region has the DNA TGTGCCACCAGCCTCCAGTCCGACACCGGGGAGCTGTTTTTT.